Listed here are 27 T cell receptor beta chains from one sample, sequenced in a study of identical twins. Each CDR3 protein is one row after TCRdb ran MiXCR on the 5' RACE reads. The sample records fewer than 550,000 distinct CDR3 sequences, around an eighth being singletons. The sample was also linked to a second study, of yellow fever vaccine responses in identical twins.

The source material was CD4+ T cells sorted from blood. The receptors come from a woman in her late teens or twenties in good health.

This clonotype was seen many times. The chain has TRBV20-1 and TRBJ2-7; TRBD1 aligns across 8 bases. Per the germline V gene, CDR1 is DFQATT and CDR2 is SNEGSKA (reference sequence). This CDR3 is built from 13 residues. V was clipped by 6 bases and J by 5 bases; unmatched bases: 9. The CDR3 DNA reads as TGCAGTGCAGGACAGGGACTTCGTGACGAGCAGTACTTC. Translation: CSAGQGLRDEQYF.

The sample holds a few counts of this clonotype. The V gene is TRBV7-9, the J gene TRBJ2-7; D is perhaps TRBD1 (6 bases). Germline CDR1 SEHNR, CDR2 FQNEAQ (reference sequence). V lost 6 bases to trimming and J lost 3 bases, with 21 bases between them. This CDR3 is built from 16 residues. The CDR3 DNA is TGTGCCAGCAGTAACCCGGACAGAGCACTGAACTACGAGCAGTACTTC. It is translated as CASSNPDRALNYEQYF.

This chain joins TRBV18 and TRBJ2-3, with TRBD2 matching 8 bases. The junction had 7 bases not matched to a gene; V was cut back by 2 bases and J by 3 bases. CDR3 length: 16 amino acids. The germline V gene has CDR1 KGHSH and CDR2 LQKENI. The CDR3 here is CASSPSGLARTDTQYF. The CDR3 bases are TGTGCCAGCTCACCATCCGGACTAGCAAGAACAGATACGCAGTATTTT.

The table lists this clonotype with a few counts. The genes are TRBV20-1 and TRBJ2-2, with 8 bases aligning to TRBD1. The J segment lost 6 bases and the V segment lost 8 bases, leaving 11 bases of the junction unmatched. Germline CDR1 reads DFQATT; CDR2 reads SNEGSKA (reference sequence). This CDR3 has 14 residues. CDR3 bases: TGCAGTATAGAGGACAGGGAACGGTCCGGGGAGCTGTTTTTT. This translates into CSIEDRERSGELFF.

There are a few counts of this clonotype. This chain joins TRBV18 and TRBJ2-3; the D is unclear. This CDR3 contains 16 residues. Germline lookup yields CDR1 KGHSH and CDR2 LQKENI. V gave up 2 bases and J gave up 2 bases, with 14 bases separating them. The CDR3 sequence: CASSPAPLADTDTQYF. As DNA, the CDR3 is TGTGCCAGCTCACCAGCCCCTCTGGCGGACACAGATACGCAGTATTTT.

This chain connects TRBV3-1 to TRBJ2-7; D remains ambiguous. The CDR3 runs to 11 residues. V was clipped by 0 bases and J by 9 bases, with 6 bases between them. Germline V gives CDR1 LGHDT, CDR2 YNNKEL (reference sequence). Here the CDR3 DNA reads TGTGCCAGCAGCCAAGAGACGACGCAGTACTTC. Residues: CASSQETTQYF.

The chain uses TRBV28 and TRBJ2-1, with a possible D match to TRBD1 (5 bases). V lost 3 bases to trimming and J lost 5 bases, with 20 bases between them. CDR1 and CDR2 (germline): MDHEN, SYDVKM. The CDR3 extends over 17 amino acids. In DNA form, the CDR3 reads TGTGCCAGCAGTTTTTGGGAACAGGTTCGACCTAACAATGAGCAGTTCTTC. It specifies CASSFWEQVRPNNEQFF.

The chain links TRBV4-2 to TRBJ2-1; 7 bases line up with TRBD1. J gave up 3 bases and V 6 bases, and 11 bases lay outside the gene matches. This CDR3 is 16 amino acids long. CDR1 LGHNA and CDR2 YNFKEQ come from the germline V gene. The CDR3 is CASSDNGQAVYNEQFF. CDR3 nucleotides: TGTGCCAGCAGTGATAACGGACAGGCGGTCTACAATGAGCAGTTCTTC.

The chain employs TRBV7-2 and TRBJ2-7; possibly TRBD1 for D (5 bases). This CDR3 is built from 13 residues. Germline CDR1 is SGHTA and CDR2 is FQGNSA. Trimming pared 5 bases from V and 2 bases from J, leaving 10 bases between. The CDR3, as DNA: TGTGCCAGCAGCCAGGGAAGGGCCTACGAGCAGTACTTC. This codes for CASSQGRAYEQYF.

The rearrangement uses TRBV11-1 and TRBJ1-5; D is uncertain. The CDR3 consists of 15 residues. The germline gives CDR1 SGHAT, CDR2 FQDESV (reference sequence). With 4 bases removed from V and 6 bases from J, the gap between germline ends came to 16 bases. The CDR3 region has the DNA TGTGCCAGCAGCTCGACGGGTGACTTGGGTCAGCCCCAGCATTTT. Amino acids: CASSSTGDLGQPQHF.

This chain connects TRBV5-1 to TRBJ2-2, with D possibly matching TRBD2 (6 bases). The CDR3 is 15 amino acids. V dropped 0 bases and J dropped 5 bases, with 11 bases sitting between them. Germline lookup yields CDR1 SGHRS and CDR2 YFSETQ. The CDR3 reads CASSLDGSGTGELFF. As DNA, the CDR3 is TGCGCCAGCAGCTTGGACGGGAGTGGGACCGGGGAGCTGTTTTTT.

The table lists this clonotype with a few counts. This chain connects TRBV4-3 to TRBJ2-7; the D gene could be TRBD1 or TRBD2 (6 bases each). CDR1 and CDR2 from the germline V gene are LGHNA and YSLEER. This CDR3 has 15 residues. V was pared by 1 base and J by 1 base, with 11 bases between. The DNA of the CDR3 is TGCGCCAGCAGCCAAGTAGGGGGGAATTCCTACGAGCAGTACTTC. This encodes CASSQVGGNSYEQYF.

This clonotype showed up just a few times. The genes are TRBV5-1 and TRBJ2-7; D might be TRBD1 or TRBD2, each matching 5 bases. Germline V lookup: CDR1 SGHRS, CDR2 YFSETQ. V was shortened by 4 bases and J by 3 bases, with 14 bases between the two germline ends. CDR3 length: 14 amino acids. CDR3 protein: CASSRDASNYEQYF. CDR3 sequence (DNA): TGCGCCAGCAGCCGGGACGCGTCAAACTACGAGCAGTACTTC.

Comment on this clonotype: A much larger clone sits a single nucleotide away, making a read error possible. The rearrangement joins TRBV5-6 to TRBJ2-1; D is perhaps TRBD1 (6 bases). The germline V gene encodes CDR1 SGHDT and CDR2 YYEEEE. There are 16 residues in the CDR3. V lost 4 bases, J lost 3 bases, and 17 bases lay in between. The CDR3 sequence: CASSTPGTPLYNEQFF. Here the CDR3 DNA reads TGTGCCAGCAGCACACCCGGGACACCCCTCTACAATGAGCAGTTCTTC.

The chain recombines TRBV12-3 or TRBV12-4 with TRBJ2-1; D ambiguous. V lost 8 bases and J lost 7, with 6 bases in between. The CDR3 covers 10 residues. The CDR3 loop is CASGINEQFF. Here the CDR3 DNA reads TGTGCCAGCGGAATTAATGAGCAGTTCTTC.

V and J are TRBV20-1 and TRBJ2-5; TRBD2 aligns across 12 bases. This CDR3 region has 19 residues. V gave up 4 bases and J gave up 4 bases; unmatched junction bases: 19. Germline V CDR1 and CDR2: DFQATT, SNEGSKA (reference sequence). CDR3 in DNA: TGCAGTGCTAAAGGGTCCCAAAGACTAGCGGGAGCAGGGGGAGAGACCCAGTACTTC. This encodes CSAKGSQRLAGAGGETQYF.

The chain joins TRBV11-2 to TRBJ2-3; 7 positions match TRBD2. The V segment lost 6 bases and the J segment 0 bases; nucleotides outside the gene matches: 18. The germline gives CDR1 SGHAT, CDR2 FQNNGV. The CDR3 consists of 19 residues. The CDR3: CASSELGGFMGPSTDTQYF. CDR3 sequence (DNA): TGTGCCAGCAGTGAGCTGGGAGGGTTTATGGGACCAAGCACAGATACGCAGTATTTT.

This clonotype was found a few times. The chain joins TRBV6-5 to TRBJ1-4, with a weak D call TRBD1 (5 bases). The CDR3 loop spans 15 amino acids. V dropped 2 bases and J dropped 10 bases, with 17 bases sitting between them. Germline V gene lookup returns CDR1 MNHEY and CDR2 SVGAGI. The CDR3 spells CASSYTQGVVGKLFF. The CDR3 nucleotides are TGTGCCAGCAGTTACACACAAGGGGTTGTCGGAAAACTGTTTTTT.

The CDR3 nucleotides read TGCAGTGCCCCCCCCGATCTGCAGGGTTTCGGGCACTACGAGCAGTACTTC. This codes for CSAPPDLQGFGHYEQYF. V is TRBV20-1 and J is TRBJ2-7; the D gene is possibly TRBD1 (5 bases). Trimming removed 6 bases at V and 3 bases at J, with 27 bases between. The CDR3 runs to 17 residues. Germline CDR1 reads DFQATT; CDR2 reads SNEGSKA (reference sequence).

This clonotype was counted a few times. The rearrangement uses TRBV10-3 and TRBJ2-1, with D perhaps matching TRBD2 (6 bases). The V gene lost 6 bases and the J gene lost 4 bases, with 13 bases spanning the gap. The CDR3 spans 14 residues. CDR1 is ENHRY, CDR2 SYGVKD, per germline. The CDR3 sequence: CAIRPGLDYNEQFF. As DNA, the CDR3 is TGTGCCATCAGGCCGGGACTGGATTACAATGAGCAGTTCTTC.

In this sample, this clonotype turned up once. This chain uses TRBV6-2 or TRBV6-3 with TRBJ2-5, with TRBD1 matching 7 bases. The germline V gene has CDR1 MNHEY and CDR2 SVGEGT. With 8 bases clipped from V and 2 bases from J, the junction kept 8 bases outside the gene matches. The CDR3 has 14 amino acids. CDR3 residues: CASERRDRQETQYF. For the CDR3, the DNA is TGTGCCAGCGAACGCCGGGACAGACAAGAGACCCAGTACTTC.

In regard to this clonotype: The CDR3 does not end in the conserved phenylalanine or tryptophan, so this is likely a read error. The rearrangement uses TRBV28 and TRBJ2-5; D unclear. The CDR3 contains 18 residues. Germline V gene data show CDR1 as MDHEN and CDR2 as SYDVKM. Trimming cost V 5 bases and J 1 base, with 23 bases left between them. CDR3 DNA sequence: TGTGCCAGCAGTATACTCCTGACCTGGGCGGAACTCCAAGAGACCCAGTACCTC. This sequence encodes CASSILLTWAELQETQYL.

This clonotype has more than one count but fewer than ten. The rearrangement joins TRBV4-3 to TRBJ2-7, with 8 bases matching TRBD2. Germline V lookup: CDR1 LGHNA, CDR2 YSLEER. Unmatched junction bases numbered 6, after V lost 3 bases and J lost 2 bases. The CDR3 contains 15 residues. Written as DNA, the CDR3 is TGCGCCAGCAGCCACCGACTAGCGCCTACCTACGAGCAGTACTTC. Protein sequence: CASSHRLAPTYEQYF.

This clonotype was seen a few times. The genes are TRBV24-1 and TRBJ2-1, with TRBD2 matching 14 bases. This CDR3 is built from 18 residues. The germline V gene encodes CDR1 KGHDR and CDR2 SFDVKD. Trimming took 4 bases from V and 3 from J; bases not matched to a gene: 7. CDR3 protein: CATSDSRTSGGNYNEQFF. The CDR3 DNA sequence: TGTGCCACCAGTGACTCCCGGACTAGCGGGGGGAACTACAATGAGCAGTTCTTC.

This clonotype was seen a few times. This sequence joins TRBV18 and TRBJ2-3; no clear D gene. CDR1 and CDR2 from the germline V gene are KGHSH and LQKENI. The germline V and J ends were trimmed by 1 base and 0 bases, with 5 bases remaining between them. CDR3 length: 14 residues. CDR3 DNA sequence: TGTGCCAGCTCACCACTGGACAGCACAGATACGCAGTATTTT. It is translated as CASSPLDSTDTQYF. Variable domain in full (rest from reference TRBV18 and TRBJ2-3): NAGVMQNPRHLVRRRGQEARLRCSPMKGHSHVYWYRQLPEEGLKFMVYLQKENIIDESGMPKERFSAEFPKEGPSILRIQQVVRGDSAAYFCASSPLDSTDTQYFGPGTRLTVL.

The V and J genes are TRBV11-1 and TRBJ2-1; D is uncertain. The CDR3 runs to 12 residues. Germline V CDR1 and CDR2: SGHAT, FQDESV (reference sequence). V was cut by 7 bases and J by 7 bases, with 11 bases left in between. CDR3 coding DNA: TGTGCCAGCACTCTAATCGGGAATGAGCAGTTCTTC. Encoded protein: CASTLIGNEQFF.

The V and J genes are TRBV29-1 and TRBJ2-3, with D hard to call. V lost 6 bases and J 5 bases, leaving 15 bases between the germline ends. Germline-derived CDR1 and CDR2 are SQVTM and ANQGSEA. This CDR3 is 13 amino acids long. CDR3 sequence reads: CSVYVGPGDTQYF. The CDR3 DNA follows: TGCAGCGTATACGTTGGGCCCGGAGATACGCAGTATTTT.